The rows below give T cell receptor beta chains drawn from one sample of a study of blood T cells in healthy people across ages. Via MiXCR, TCRdb re-called the 5' RACE reads, giving one row per CDR3 protein. The table records some 1,500,000 distinct CDR3 sequences, 40% to 45% of them present only once. The sample was blood. These receptors originate from a woman between 18 and 29 years old in good health. The CDR3 runs from the conserved cysteine through the conserved F or W. A D gene is named only where the DNA matches it firmly. Expanded clones get a size class; other rows say once, few or many, or leave the size out.

d_gene	abundance	j_gene	v_gene	CDR3aa	CDR3nt
-	few	TRBJ2-1	TRBV7-9	CASSLGPQFF	TGTGCCAGCAGCTTGGGCCCGCAGTTCTTC
-	-	TRBJ1-1	TRBV13	CASSRQWHTEAFF	TGTGCCAGCAGCCGACAGTGGCATACTGAAGCTTTCTTT
-	once	TRBJ1-1	TRBV12-3/TRBV12-4	CAGSLWGAMGNTEAFF	TGTGCCGGCAGTTTATGGGGGGCGATGGGGAACACTGAAGCTTTCTTT
-	-	TRBJ2-3	TRBV25-1	CASSPMRTALGNSAQYF	TGTGCCAGCAGCCCTATGAGGACAGCTCTGGGGAATAGCGCGCAGTATTTT
TRBD2	-	TRBJ2-3	TRBV7-9	CASSPPLAGPYTDTQYF	TGTGCCAGCAGCCCCCCACTAGCGGGGCCCTACACAGATACGCAGTATTTT
TRBD1	once	TRBJ1-5	TRBV6-2/TRBV6-3	CASSYVGQGTQQPQHF	TGTGCCAGCAGTTACGTGGGACAGGGGACCCAACAGCCCCAGCATTTT
-	few	TRBJ2-3	TRBV5-1	CASSLARGIDTQYF	TGCGCCAGCAGCTTGGCAAGGGGGATAGATACGCAGTATTTT
TRBD2	-	TRBJ2-7	TRBV27	CASTVGLGANEQYF	TGTGCCAGCACTGTGGGACTAGGCGCCAATGAGCAGTACTTC
TRBD2	few	TRBJ2-5	TRBV2	CASSEIAGYQETQYF	TGTGCCAGCAGTGAAATAGCGGGATACCAAGAGACCCAGTACTTC
-	many	TRBJ1-4	TRBV5-1	CASSLGTGNEKLFF	TGTGCCAGCAGCTTAGGTACAGGGAATGAAAAACTGTTTTTT
-	few	TRBJ1-2	TRBV12-3/TRBV12-4	CASSQTRQGMGIDYGYTF	TGTGCCAGCAGTCAAACCCGACAAGGAATGGGGATCGACTATGGCTACACCTTC
-	-	TRBJ2-1	TRBV28	CASSLGLGRSSYNEQFF	TGTGCCAGCAGTTTAGGTTTGGGACGGAGCTCCTACAATGAGCAGTTCTTC
-	once	TRBJ2-6	TRBV30	CACNRDSGANVLTF	TGTGCCTGCAACAGGGACTCTGGGGCCAACGTCCTGACTTTC
TRBD2	-	TRBJ2-1	TRBV3-1	CASSQEERGGYNEQFF	TGTGCCAGCAGCCAAGAAGAACGGGGGGGGTACAATGAGCAGTTCTTC
TRBD2	-	TRBJ2-7	TRBV11-2	CASSLELPLTSGGASYNEQYF	TGTGCCAGCAGCTTAGAACTCCCCTTGACTAGCGGGGGGGCGTCCTACAATGAGCAGTACTTC
-	-	TRBJ2-7	TRBV20-1	CSADRLALPYEQYF	TGCAGCGCCGATAGGCTAGCTCTCCCCTACGAGCAGTACTTC
TRBD1	-	TRBJ2-7	TRBV6-6	CASTETGRGNEQYF	TGTGCCAGCACCGAGACAGGGAGAGGCAATGAGCAGTACTTC
TRBD2	few	TRBJ2-3	TRBV5-6	CASSLEAGGADTQYF	TGTGCCAGCAGCTTGGAGGCGGGGGGTGCAGATACGCAGTATTTT
-	-	TRBJ1-2	TRBV6-2/TRBV6-3	CASSYPGRGYTF	TGTGCCAGCAGTTACCCCGGACGGGGCTACACCTTC
TRBD1	-	TRBJ2-7	TRBV7-3	CASSPTATGGSEQYF	TGTGCCAGCAGTCCTACCGCGACAGGGGGCAGCGAGCAGTACTTC
TRBD2	-	TRBJ2-1	TRBV29-1	CSVTSGTSGRRDEQFF	TGCAGCGTCACCTCCGGGACTAGCGGGAGGAGGGATGAGCAGTTCTTC
-	-	TRBJ2-7	TRBV11-2	CASSLVVGGVSYEQYF	TGTGCCAGCAGCTTAGTGGTCGGGGGAGTCAGCTACGAGCAGTACTTC
-	-	TRBJ1-5	TRBV28	CASSPYGQPQHF	TGTGCCAGCAGTCCTTACGGACAGCCCCAGCATTTT
TRBD1	many	TRBJ2-7	TRBV10-3	CAISELATGPYEQYF	TGTGCCATCAGTGAGTTGGCGACAGGGCCCTACGAGCAGTACTTC
TRBD2	-	TRBJ2-5	TRBV5-1	CASSLTSGGTKETQYF	TGCGCCAGCAGCTTGACTAGCGGGGGGACCAAAGAGACCCAGTACTTC
TRBD2	many	TRBJ2-3	TRBV7-2	CASSLRSRGRSADTQYF	TGTGCCAGCAGCTTAAGGTCTCGCGGGAGAAGCGCAGATACGCAGTATTTT
TRBD2	few	TRBJ2-1	TRBV24-1	CATSGLAGGSYNEQFF	TGTGCCACCAGTGGGCTAGCGGGAGGGTCCTACAATGAGCAGTTCTTC
-	-	TRBJ2-1	TRBV4-3	CASSQSGGRYLYNEQFF	TGCGCCAGCAGCCAATCTGGGGGAAGATACTTATACAATGAGCAGTTCTTC
-	few	TRBJ1-1	TRBV6-6	CASSYEGVRAEAFF	TGTGCCAGCAGTTACGAGGGGGTAAGGGCTGAAGCTTTCTTT
-	-	TRBJ2-2	TRBV28	CASSLSAGGELFF	TGTGCCAGCAGTTTATCCGCGGGCGGGGAGCTGTTTTTT
-	-	TRBJ1-5	TRBV29-1	CSVRGNSNQPQHF	TGCAGCGTTAGGGGTAATAGCAATCAGCCCCAGCATTTT
-	-	TRBJ2-7	TRBV20-1	CSAEGLNSYEQYF	TGCAGTGCGGAAGGACTCAACTCCTACGAGCAGTACTTC
-	few	TRBJ2-2	TRBV6-5	CASRRDPAKLFF	TGTGCCAGCAGGCGGGACCCAGCAAAGCTGTTTTTT
-	-	TRBJ2-1	TRBV20-1	CSSPGLAINEQFF	TGCAGTTCCCCGGGACTGGCAATTAATGAGCAGTTCTTC
-	-	TRBJ2-3	TRBV28	CASSLPLAGTDTQYF	TGTGCCAGCAGTTTACCCCTGGCAGGCACAGATACGCAGTATTTT